These T cell receptor beta chains were read from a single sample in a study of cytomegalovirus exposure and HLA in healthy donors. Data came from immunoSEQ multiplex PCR; TCRdb stores just in-frame clones and leaves some out. Of some 87,000 clones in the sample, approximately 65% are singletons; the top ten hold around 5.5%. Sequencing was done on a sample of PBMCs. The source is a woman under 40 in good health and CMV-seropositive. The CDR3 runs from the conserved cysteine through the conserved F or W. A D gene is named only where the DNA matches it firmly. Size is omitted from some rows. Given values are once, few, many or a class for expanded clones.

d_call	clone_size	v_call	j_call	cdr3_nt	cdr3_aa
NA	NA	TRBV2	TRBJ1-5	TGTGCCAGCAGTGAAGGGGGCTGGAGCAATCAGCCCCAGCATTTT	CASSEGGWSNQPQHF
TRBD1	NA	TRBV5-4	TRBJ1-4	TGTGCCAGCAGCTTGGGACAGGGATTCGAAAAACTGTTTTTT	CASSLGQGFEKLFF
NA	NA	TRBV2	TRBJ1-1	TGTGCCAGCGTCGCGAGGAACACTGAAGCTTTCTTT	CASVARNTEAFF
NA	NA	TRBV7-6	TRBJ2-3	TGTGCCAGCAGCTTCGTAGTGCCCGGCACAGATACGCAGTATTTT	CASSFVVPGTDTQYF
NA	NA	TRBV28	TRBJ1-6	TGTGCCACCGGGGGGGGGACTTATAATTCACCCCTCCACTTT	CATGGGTYNSPLHF
TRBD1	NA	TRBV2	TRBJ1-1	TGTGCCAGCAGTAAAACAGGGGTCAACACTGAAGCTTTCTTT	CASSKTGVNTEAFF
TRBD1	NA	TRBV5-4	TRBJ1-1	TGTGCCAGCAGCTTGCGGGACAGGGGGATCGGAACTGAAGCTTTCTTT	CASSLRDRGIGTEAFF
NA	NA	TRBV9	TRBJ2-5	TGTGCCAGCAGCGTAGTCGGGGGGCCGGGGGAGACCCAGTACTTC	CASSVVGGPGETQYF
NA	NA	TRBV19	TRBJ1-5	TGTGCCAGTACCCTACAGGGAGGGGTGAATCAGCCCCAGCATTTT	CASTLQGGVNQPQHF
TRBD2	NA	TRBV4-1	TRBJ2-1	TGCGCCAGCAGGGATAGCGGGGGGGCCTCCTACAATGAGCAGTTCTTC	CASRDSGGASYNEQFF
NA	NA	TRBV27	TRBJ1-2	TGTGCCAGCAGTCTCCAGGGTATCCACGGCTACACCTTC	CASSLQGIHGYTF
NA	NA	TRBV19	TRBJ1-1	TGTGCCAGTAGTATAGACAGAAACACTGAAGCTTTCTTT	CASSIDRNTEAFF
NA	NA	TRBV5-4	TRBJ1-4	TGTGCCAGCAGCTTATTAGATGAAAAACTGTTTTTT	CASSLLDEKLFF
NA	NA	TRBV6-1	TRBJ2-1	TGTGCCAGCAGTATAGGGGGATATGAGCAGTTCTTC	CASSIGGYEQFF
NA	NA	TRBV10-3	TRBJ1-2	TGTGCCATCAGCGAAACCCAGGGTGTCTATGGCTACACCTTC	CAISETQGVYGYTF
NA	few	TRBV7-9	TRBJ2-3	TGTGCCAGCAGCTTAAGCGGCGGGGGCCCAGATACGCAGTATTTT	CASSLSGGGPDTQYF
TRBD1	once	TRBV6-5	TRBJ1-5	TGTGCCAGCAGTTACTCGAACAGGGGGCATCGGCAGCCCCAGCATTTT	CASSYSNRGHRQPQHF
TRBD1	few	TRBV5-1	TRBJ1-1	TGCGCCAGCAGCGGCGGGACAGGGAGGAACACTGAAGCTTTCTTT	CASSGGTGRNTEAFF
TRBD1	NA	TRBV18	TRBJ1-1	TGTGCCAGCTCACCCGTACAGACAGGGTTGAGCACTGAAGCTTTCTTT	CASSPVQTGLSTEAFF
NA	few	TRBV6-9	TRBJ2-7	TGTGCCAGCAGTCCCCGGACACCCAGGGATTACGAGCAGTACTTC	CASSPRTPRDYEQYF
NA	few	TRBV14	TRBJ1-1	TGTGCCAGCAGCCAGTTGGCAGGAAATACTGAAGCTTTCTTT	CASSQLAGNTEAFF
NA	NA	TRBV5-8	TRBJ1-5	TGTGCCAGCAGCTTTATGCGGGTTCGTGGTCAGCCCCAGCATTTT	CASSFMRVRGQPQHF
NA	NA	TRBV5-4	TRBJ2-5	TGTGCCAGCAGCTTGGCCCCGCCTCGGGAGACCCAGTACTTC	CASSLAPPRETQYF
TRBD1	NA	TRBV2	TRBJ2-7	TGTGCCAGCAGCGACGGACAGGGGGTCCTCTACGAGCAGTACTTC	CASSDGQGVLYEQYF
NA	NA	TRBV16	TRBJ1-5	TGTGCCAGCAGCCAATCAAGGAGGGGCCCGGATCAGCCCCAGCATTTT	CASSQSRRGPDQPQHF
NA	NA	TRBV11-2	TRBJ1-6	TGTGCCAGCAGCTTAAGAAGGAGCTCCTATAATTCACCCCTCCACTTT	CASSLRRSSYNSPLHF